The TCR beta chain under discussion was sequenced for a study of T cell repertoires in aging, cancer and after chemotherapy. About the research overall: Paired samples before and after chemotherapy came from glioblastoma patients receiving temozolomide-based therapy.

Broader study findings: Across the chemotherapy interval, each cancer cohort showed higher median generation probability, suggesting thymic rebound. Loss of evenness, beyond lost richness, contributed to age-related TCR diversity decline in cancer patients. The repertoire data cannot show anything about immunological memory following chemotherapy.

Peripheral blood genomic DNA, not sorted cells or RNA, was the template. TRB rearrangements spanning V, D and J were amplified using mixed TRB-A/B primers. TCRdb ran MiXCR on the multiplex PCR reads and lists one entry per CDR3 protein. The sample consists of approximately 1,300 distinct CDR3 sequences, around 30% of them appearing once. About this clonotype itself: Its specificity is unknown.

Germline V gives CDR1 MNHNY, CDR2 SVGAGI (reference sequence). This CDR3 region has 13 residues. Trimming took 8 bases from V and 4 from J; bases not matched to a gene: 4. The specimen was blood. The rearrangement uses TRBV6-6 and TRBJ1-4; 7 bases match TRBD1. This receptor was taken from a human donor with a solid tumor. The DNA for the CDR3 is TGTGCCAGCGGGACAGCTCTTAATGAAAAACTGTTTTTT. Protein product: CASGTALNEKLFF.